This TCR beta chain was recovered during a study of blood T cell dynamics during melanoma immunotherapy. Time point in this sample: week 3, after first cycle of checkpoint inhibitor. Apart from a couple of fast progressors, RECIST 1.1 response was judged 12 weeks post-infusion. This clone is large (0.1 to 1%) within its sample. Repertoires were generated with immunoSEQ multiplex PCR, while TCRdb's copy carries only in-frame clones and drops some. The top ten hold around 4% of the sample, which has 10,000 to 15,000 clones, 88% seen once. The material sequenced was blood, taken from a patient treated with checkpoint blockade. The receptor comes from a human donor with melanoma.

For the CDR3, the DNA is TGTGCCAGCAGAATCACCGGGACAGGGAACGAGCAGTACTTC. This codes for CASRITGTGNEQYF. This chain links TRBV6-5 with TRBJ2-7; 9 bases align to TRBD1. With 6 bases clipped from V and 5 bases from J, the junction kept 8 bases outside the gene matches. The length of the CDR3 is 14 residues. CDR1 is MNHEY and CDR2 is SVGAGI in the germline V gene.